This T cell receptor beta chain appears in the sequencing data of a study of PD-L1 blockade in urothelial cancer. Across the study: The authors examined blood 3 weeks (second dose) and 6 weeks after treatment start.

The CDR3 runs to 14 residues. The ends were cut back, 0 bases at V and 5 bases at J, with 9 bases in the middle. CDR1 is SGHRS and CDR2 is YFSETQ in the germline V gene. Described time point: peripheral blood 6 weeks after treatment start. Only in-frame clones appear in the TCRdb table, and some are missing; sequencing was by immunoSEQ multiplex PCR. Seen here are about 30,000 clones, roughly nine tenths observed once, and the top ten hold roughly 8%. The specimen comprised PBMCs, sampled around atezolizumab (anti-PD-L1) treatment. The TCR sequence derives from a man aged 80 or over with urothelial cancer. This chain connects TRBV5-1 to TRBJ2-1; TRBD2 is a possible D gene (6 bases). The CDR3 DNA follows: TGCGCCAGCAGCTTGGGGCTAGCGCACAATGAGCAGTTCTTC. Residues: CASSLGLAHNEQFF.